A single sample gave rise to the 11 T cell receptor beta chains below, sequenced in a study of blood T cells in healthy people across ages. For the second PCR, which ran for about 7 to 11 cycles, a sample-barcoded 5' primer and a J-beta primer mix were used. Using its own MiXCR run on the 5' RACE reads, TCRdb lists one record per CDR3 protein. This sample carries around 600,000 distinct CDR3 sequences, roughly 43% of them seen once, and the ten largest clones take approximately 23%. The sequenced sample was blood. Every receptor here comes from a man aged 80 or over in good health.

This clonotype was observed a few times. The chain employs TRBV7-2 and TRBJ2-5; D is unclear. V gave up 4 bases and J gave up 4 bases, with 16 bases separating them. Germline V gene sequence: CDR1 SGHTA, CDR2 FQGNSA. The CDR3 is 15 amino acids. This chain's CDR3 is CASSYRRPLVETQYF. CDR3 nucleotide sequence: TGTGCCAGCAGCTATCGCCGGCCACTTGTAGAGACCCAGTACTTC.

The J gene is TRBJ2-1, the V gene TRBV10-3; 7 nucleotides match TRBD1. The CDR3 loop spans 15 amino acids. Per germline, CDR1 ENHRY and CDR2 SYGVKD. J gave up 1 base and V 3 bases, and 3 bases lay outside the gene matches. The CDR3 spells CAISDLQGSYNEQFF. Here the CDR3 DNA reads TGTGCCATCAGTGATTTACAGGGGTCCTACAATGAGCAGTTCTTC.

This rearrangement joins TRBV29-1 to TRBJ2-1, with TRBD2 matching over 12 bases. J was trimmed by 13 bases and V by 6 bases; bases with no gene match: 13. The CDR3 is 14 amino acids. Germline V lookup: CDR1 SQVTM, CDR2 ANQGSEA. The CDR3 region is CSVTTSGRTKTQFF. The CDR3 DNA is TGCAGCGTGACCACTAGCGGGAGGACGAAGACCCAGTTCTTC.

The chain recombines TRBV20-1 with TRBJ2-1, with 8 bases matching TRBD2. The CDR3 is 16 residues long. CDR1 is DFQATT and CDR2 is SNEGSKA in the germline V gene (reference sequence). Trimming at V came to 6 bases and at J to 4 bases, leaving 14 bases not matched to a gene. The CDR3 DNA reads as TGCAGTGCCCACCCCAGTATCGGGGGGGAATACAATGAGCAGTTCTTC. Translation gives CSAHPSIGGEYNEQFF.

The rearrangement links TRBV2 to TRBJ1-6; 9 positions agree with TRBD1. Germline V gene data show CDR1 as SNHLY and CDR2 as FYNNEI. V shed 6 bases and J 8 bases; nucleotides not matched to a gene: 11. This CDR3 is built from 16 residues. The CDR3 loop reads CASRSHDRGDYSPLHF. CDR3 nucleotides: TGTGCCAGCAGGTCCCACGACAGGGGGGATTATTCACCCCTCCACTTT.

J is TRBJ2-1 and V is TRBV7-9; 11 bases map to TRBD2. Germline V gives CDR1 SEHNR, CDR2 FQNEAQ (reference sequence). This CDR3 has 16 residues. The CDR3, as DNA: TGTGCGGGCAGCTTAGCGACTAGCGGGGCCGCCGGGGGGCAGTTCTTC. Protein product: CAGSLATSGAAGGQFF. Using reference TRBV7-9 and TRBJ2-1 for the parts outside the CDR3, the full variable domain is DTGVSQNPRHKITKRGQNVTFRCDPISEHNRLYWYRQTLGQGPEFLTYFQNEAQLEKSRLLSDRFSAERPKGSFSTLEIQRTEQGDSAMYLCAGSLATSGAAGGQFFGPGTRLTVL.

The chain recombines TRBV9 with TRBJ2-7; 7 bases map to TRBD2. V shed 3 bases and J 0 bases; nucleotides not matched to a gene: 9. CDR3 length equals 16 residues. Germline-derived CDR1 and CDR2 are SGDLS and YYNGEE. The CDR3 sequence is CASSAAPSGASYEQYF. The CDR3 nucleotides read TGTGCCAGCAGCGCCGCCCCCAGCGGGGCCTCCTACGAGCAGTACTTC.

As for this clonotype: One junction end disagrees with the germline gene, perhaps due to a read error. The chain combines TRBV4-1 with TRBJ1-5, with 9 nucleotides matching TRBD1. Germline lookup yields CDR1 MGHRA and CDR2 YSYEKL. The CDR3 length is 16 residues. CDR3 DNA sequence: TGCGCCAGCAGCCAAGAGCAGGACAGGGGTTATCAGCTCCAGCATTTT. It codes for CASSQEQDRGYQLQHF.

This chain links TRBV5-1 with TRBJ2-2, with D possibly matching TRBD2 (5 bases). CDR1 is SGHRS, CDR2 YFSETQ, per germline. V gave up 5 bases and J gave up 3 bases, with 20 bases separating them. The CDR3 length is 17 residues. The CDR3 spells CASSSGLRGSHTGELFF. DNA of the CDR3: TGCGCCAGCAGTTCTGGCTTACGGGGTTCGCACACCGGGGAGCTGTTTTTT.

The J gene is TRBJ2-5, the V gene TRBV6-6; D gene ambiguous. Trimming pared 4 bases from V and 11 bases from J, leaving 14 bases between. This CDR3 has 12 amino acids. Germline V gives CDR1 MNHNY, CDR2 SVGAGI (reference sequence). The CDR3 nucleotides are TGTGCCAGCAGTTTTGAGGATAGCAAGCAGTACTTC. Translation: CASSFEDSKQYF.

This chain uses TRBV29-1 with TRBJ1-1; TRBD1 agrees at 7 bases. J lost 1 base, V lost 7 bases, and 6 bases had no gene match. Germline V CDR1 and CDR2: SQVTM, ANQGSEA. The CDR3 contains 13 residues. CDR3 nucleotide sequence: TGCAGCGACCGACAGGGAGGGAACACTGAAGCTTTCTTT. As protein: CSDRQGGNTEAFF.